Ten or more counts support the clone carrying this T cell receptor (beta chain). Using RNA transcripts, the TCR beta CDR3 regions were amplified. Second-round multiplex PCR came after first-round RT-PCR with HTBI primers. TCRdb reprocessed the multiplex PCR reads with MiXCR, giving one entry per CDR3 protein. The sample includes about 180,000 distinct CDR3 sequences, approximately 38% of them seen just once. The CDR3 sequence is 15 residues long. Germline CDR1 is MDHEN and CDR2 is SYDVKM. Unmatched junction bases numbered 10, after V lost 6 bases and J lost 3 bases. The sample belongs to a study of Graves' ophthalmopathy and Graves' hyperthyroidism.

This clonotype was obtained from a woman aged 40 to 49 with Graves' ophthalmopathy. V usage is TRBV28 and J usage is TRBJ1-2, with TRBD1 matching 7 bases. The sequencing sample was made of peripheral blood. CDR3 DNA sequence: TGTGCCAGCAGGTCGGACAGGAACCTAGACTATGGCTACACCTTC. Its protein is CASRSDRNLDYGYTF.